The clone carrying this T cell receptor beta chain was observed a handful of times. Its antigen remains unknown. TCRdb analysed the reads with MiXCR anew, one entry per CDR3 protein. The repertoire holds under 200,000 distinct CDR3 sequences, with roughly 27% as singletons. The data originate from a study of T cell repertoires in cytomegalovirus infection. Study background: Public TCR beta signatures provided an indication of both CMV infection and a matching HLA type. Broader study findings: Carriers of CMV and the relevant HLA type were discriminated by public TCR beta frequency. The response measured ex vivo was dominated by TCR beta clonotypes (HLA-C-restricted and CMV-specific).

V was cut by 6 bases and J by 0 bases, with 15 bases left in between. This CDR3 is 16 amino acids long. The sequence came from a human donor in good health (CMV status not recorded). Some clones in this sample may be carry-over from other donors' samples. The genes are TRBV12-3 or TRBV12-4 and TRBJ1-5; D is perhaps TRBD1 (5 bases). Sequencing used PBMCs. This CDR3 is CASSRRVTDSNQPQHF. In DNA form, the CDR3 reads TGTGCCAGCAGCCGACGAGTGACAGATAGCAATCAGCCCCAGCATTTT.